This T cell receptor beta chain was identified during a study of cytomegalovirus exposure and HLA in healthy donors. Comment on this clone: Its antigen is unidentified.

General study points: TCR beta V- and J-gene trimming was later associated with a missense DCLRE1C variant. Some segments of the V type, notably TRBV6-2 and TRBV6-3, were excluded as indistinguishable.

The CDR3 runs 13 residues. J lost 4 bases, V lost 4 bases, and 3 bases had no gene match. The V gene's germline CDR1 is MGHRA and CDR2 YSYEKL. The PCR contained 60 Vbeta and 13 Jbeta primers. Clones were read by immunoSEQ multiplex PCR, and TCRdb kept only the in-frame ones, dropping some. The sample includes 110,000 or so clones, around 77% seen only once; the top ten take 8.6%. The chain has TRBV4-1 and TRBJ1-2; 7 positions match TRBD1. This clonotype was sampled from a woman aged 40 to 50 in good health and CMV-seropositive. Sequenced: PBMCs. CDR3 DNA sequence: TGCGCCAGCAGCCCGCAGGGGGTCTATGGCTACACCTTC. Translated: CASSPQGVYGYTF.